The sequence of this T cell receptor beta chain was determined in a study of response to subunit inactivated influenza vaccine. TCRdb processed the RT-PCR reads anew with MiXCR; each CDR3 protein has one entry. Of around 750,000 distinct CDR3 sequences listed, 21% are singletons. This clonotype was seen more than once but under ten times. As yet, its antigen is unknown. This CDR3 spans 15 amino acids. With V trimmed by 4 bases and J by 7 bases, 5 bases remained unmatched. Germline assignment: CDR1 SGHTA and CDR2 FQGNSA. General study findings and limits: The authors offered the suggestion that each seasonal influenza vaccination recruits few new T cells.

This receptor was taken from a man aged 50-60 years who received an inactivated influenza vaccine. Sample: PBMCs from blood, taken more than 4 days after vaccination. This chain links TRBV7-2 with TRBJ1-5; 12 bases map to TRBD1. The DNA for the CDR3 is TGTGCCAGCAGCTCGGGACAGGGGGCTTCACAGCCCCAGCATTTT. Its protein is CASSSGQGASQPQHF.